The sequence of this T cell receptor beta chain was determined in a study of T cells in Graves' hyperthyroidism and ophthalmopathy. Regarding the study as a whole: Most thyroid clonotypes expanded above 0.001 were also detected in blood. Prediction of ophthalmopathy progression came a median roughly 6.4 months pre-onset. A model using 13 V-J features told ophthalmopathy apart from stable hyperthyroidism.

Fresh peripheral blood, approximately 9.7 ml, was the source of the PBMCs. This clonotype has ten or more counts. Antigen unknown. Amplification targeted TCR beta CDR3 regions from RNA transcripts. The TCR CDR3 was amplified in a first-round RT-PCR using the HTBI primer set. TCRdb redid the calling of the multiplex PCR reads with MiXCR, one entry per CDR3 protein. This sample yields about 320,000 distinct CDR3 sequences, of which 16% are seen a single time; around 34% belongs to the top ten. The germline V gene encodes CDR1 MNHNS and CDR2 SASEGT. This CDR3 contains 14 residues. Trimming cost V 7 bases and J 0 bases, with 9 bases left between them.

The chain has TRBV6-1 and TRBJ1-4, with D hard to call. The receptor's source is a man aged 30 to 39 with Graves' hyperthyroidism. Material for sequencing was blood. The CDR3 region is CASTRFATNEKLFF. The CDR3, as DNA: TGTGCCAGCACACGTTTTGCAACTAATGAAAAACTGTTTTTT.